What follows is one T cell receptor (beta chain) and its context. Enrollment of patients from Seattle took place during active infection, with longitudinal follow-up. This entry is derived from a study of blood T cell repertoires in COVID-19. Across the study: In each case, the material was cDNA or gDNA derived from T cells, B-cell-depleted T cells, or PBMCs.

The CDR3 is made up of 18 amino acids. The ends were cut back, 0 bases at V and 0 bases at J, with 15 bases in the middle. CDR1 is LGHNA, CDR2 YSLEER, per germline. Authors' processing steps: Reference gene primer amplification in the assay estimated nucleated cell counts. Here immunoSEQ multiplex PCR was the method, and the copy in TCRdb shows in-frame clones only, minus some. That table supplies the V and J calls and clone size; D and trimming were determined from the DNA. Among approximately 200,000 clones listed, 85% to 90% were seen once. This chain links TRBV4-3 with TRBJ2-1, with no clear D. The sequencing input was peripheral blood. The TCR was taken from a man in his thirties or forties with COVID-19, enrolled during active disease. The CDR3 bases are TGCGCCAGCAGCCAAGATCCTAGTGGCAGCAGCTCCTACAATGAGCAGTTCTTC. It translates to CASSQDPSGSSSYNEQFF.